The 25 T cell receptor beta chains below were found in one sample sequenced in a study of cytomegalovirus exposure and HLA in healthy donors. PCR used 60 Vbeta primers and 13 Jbeta primers. Profiled with immunoSEQ multiplex PCR; TCRdb holds only in-frame clones, not every one. The repertoire holds roughly 99,000 clones, roughly 70% seen once, with around 15% in the top ten. Sequencing was performed on PBMCs. Every receptor here comes from a woman aged 40 to 50 in good health and CMV-seropositive.

The chain carries TRBV2 and TRBJ2-5, with 15 bases fitting TRBD2. This CDR3 contains 16 residues. V lost 5 bases, J lost 5 bases, and 6 bases stayed unmatched. CDR1 is SNHLY, CDR2 FYNNEI, per germline. CDR3 loop: CASSWGTSGGRETQYF. CDR3 DNA: TGTGCCAGCAGTTGGGGGACTAGCGGGGGGCGGGAGACCCAGTACTTC.

The CDR3 nucleotides read TGTGCCAGCAGCCCAGAAGGAGTCGGCTACGAGCAGTACTTC. Amino acid sequence: CASSPEGVGYEQYF. V gene TRBV11-1 combines with J gene TRBJ2-7; D not resolved. Germline CDR1 SGHAT, CDR2 FQDESV (reference sequence). The CDR3 length is 14 residues. With 5 bases removed from V and 3 bases from J, the gap between germline ends came to 14 bases.

J is TRBJ1-5 and V is TRBV4-2; TRBD1 might be the D (6 bases). Trimming left V 5 bases short and J 3 bases short, with 11 bases between. The V gene's germline CDR1 is LGHNA and CDR2 YNFKEQ. The CDR3 sequence is 14 residues long. The CDR3 bases are TGTGCCAGCAGCTACGGACAGAACAATCAGCCCCAGCATTTT. Amino acid sequence: CASSYGQNNQPQHF.

The V gene is TRBV5-6, the J gene TRBJ1-2; a weak D match, TRBD1 (6 bases). Per germline, CDR1 SGHDT and CDR2 YYEEEE. This CDR3 has 13 residues. Trimming cost V 4 bases and J 2 bases, with 9 bases left between them. CDR3 DNA sequence: TGTGCCAGCAGCAAACAGGGCAACTATGGCTACACCTTC. Translation: CASSKQGNYGYTF. Based on the CDR3 plus reference TRBV5-6 and TRBJ1-2, the full variable domain is DAGVTQSPTHLIKTRGQQVTLRCSPKSGHDTVSWYQQALGQGPQFIFQYYEEEERQRGNFPDRFSGHQFPNYSSELNVNALLLGDSALYLCASSKQGNYGYTFGSGTRLTVV.

CDR3 bases: TGTGCCAGCAGCCGGACTAGCCGGGGCTACGAGCAGTACTTC. Translating it yields CASSRTSRGYEQYF. The J gene is TRBJ2-7, the V gene TRBV13, with 8 bases lining up with TRBD2. V was clipped by 5 bases and J by 3 bases; unmatched bases: 6. Germline V gene data show CDR1 as PRHDT and CDR2 as FYEKMQ (reference sequence). The CDR3 loop spans 14 amino acids. The full variable domain, completed using reference TRBV13 and TRBJ2-7, is AAGVIQSPRHLIKEKRETATLKCYPIPRHDTVYWYQQGPGQDPQFLISFYEKMQSDKGSIPDRFSAQQFSDYHSELNMSSLELGDSALYFCASSRTSRGYEQYFGPGTRLTVT.

The V and J genes are TRBV6-5 and TRBJ1-2; D gene ambiguous. The length of the CDR3 is 15 residues. Per the germline V gene, CDR1 is MNHEY and CDR2 is SVGAGI. Deletions cut 0 bases from V and 5 bases from J, with 13 bases between. The CDR3 bases are TGTGCCAGCAGTTACTCCGTCCACCCCGGGTATGGCTACACCTTC. Translated, it gives CASSYSVHPGYGYTF.

The chain joins TRBV2 to TRBJ1-1; D might be TRBD1 (5 bases). The CDR3 runs to 15 residues. The germline V and J ends were trimmed by 4 bases and 3 bases, with 15 bases remaining between them. Germline CDR1 SNHLY, CDR2 FYNNEI. The DNA for the CDR3 is TGTGCCAGCAGTGGGGGGAGGGGAGCCTACACTGAAGCTTTCTTT. It is translated as CASSGGRGAYTEAFF.

The CDR3 nucleotides read TGTGCCAGCAGCGTATCTGGACAGGGGTTGCTCTCTGGAAACACCATATATTTT. Its protein product is CASSVSGQGLLSGNTIYF. This chain uses TRBV9 with TRBJ1-3, with TRBD1 matching 9 bases. The CDR3 contains 18 residues. Germline lookup yields CDR1 SGDLS and CDR2 YYNGEE. V was pared by 1 base and J by 0 bases, with 8 bases of the junction left unmatched.

CDR3 protein: CASSGGVGGYTF. For the CDR3, the DNA is TGTGCCAGCAGTGGGGGGGTTGGGGGCTACACCTTC. The chain employs TRBV7-6 and TRBJ1-2; tentatively, D is TRBD1 (5 bases). Germline-derived CDR1 and CDR2 are SGHVS and FNYEAQ. V was shortened by 6 bases and J by 8 bases, with 13 bases between the two germline ends. The CDR3 sequence is 12 residues long. Together with reference TRBV7-6 and TRBJ1-2, the CDR3 gives the full variable domain: GAGVSQSPRYKVTKRGQDVALRCDPISGHVSLYWYRQALGQGPEFLTYFNYEAQQDKSGLPNDRFSAERPEGSISTLTIQRTEQRDSAMYRCASSGGVGGYTFGSGTRLTVV.

J is TRBJ1-2 and V is TRBV6-1; 10 bases line up with TRBD1. The CDR3 length is 15 residues. V dropped 7 bases and J dropped 6; count of bases not matched to a gene: 11. Germline V gene sequence: CDR1 MNHNS, CDR2 SASEGT. The CDR3 reads CASTLDRGLGNGYTF. Written as DNA, the CDR3 is TGTGCCAGCACTCTAGACAGGGGGCTTGGTAATGGCTACACCTTC.

This clone was recorded a few times. The chain recombines TRBV5-4 with TRBJ1-1, with 8 bases matching TRBD1. V lost 5 bases, J lost 3 bases, and 6 bases stayed unmatched. The CDR3 runs 14 residues. CDR1 and CDR2 (germline): SGHNT, YYREEE (reference sequence). The CDR3 region is CASSLTGGYTEAFF. CDR3 coding DNA: TGTGCCAGCAGTTTAACAGGGGGATACACTGAAGCTTTCTTT.

The table lists this clone with a few counts. This chain links TRBV19 with TRBJ1-2, with 9 bases aligning to TRBD1. The trim removed 5 bases at V and 5 bases at J, leaving 9 bases unmatched. Germline V gene lookup returns CDR1 LNHDA and CDR2 SQIVND (reference sequence). The CDR3 has 15 amino acids. CDR3 protein: CASSQGQGPWYGYTF. CDR3 bases: TGTGCCAGTAGTCAGGGACAGGGTCCGTGGTATGGCTACACCTTC.

The rearrangement joins TRBV29-1 to TRBJ1-1; no clear D gene. Trimming pared 5 bases from V and 2 bases from J, leaving 12 bases between. The CDR3 contains 13 residues. The germline V gene has CDR1 SQVTM and CDR2 ANQGSEA. CDR3 in amino acids: CSVRLVENTEAFF. The CDR3 nucleotides are TGCAGCGTTCGACTAGTCGAAAACACTGAAGCTTTCTTT.

The chain joins TRBV5-1 to TRBJ1-2; 9 bases agree with TRBD1. This CDR3 is 14 amino acids long. The V gene's germline CDR1 is SGHRS and CDR2 YFSETQ. V lost 3 bases, J lost 8 bases, and 8 bases stayed unmatched. The CDR3 nucleotides are TGCGCCAGCAGCTCCCAGACAGGGGGGGACGGCTACACCTTC. It encodes CASSSQTGGDGYTF.

This clone was seen just once. The CDR3: CASSSYRETYEQYF. In nucleotides, the CDR3 is TGTGCCAGCAGTTCCTACCGGGAAACCTACGAGCAGTACTTC. This chain uses TRBV27 with TRBJ2-7; the D gene is possibly TRBD2 (5 bases). The V end lost 4 bases, the J end lost 2 bases, and 12 bases lay between the germline ends. CDR1 and CDR2 from the germline V gene are MNHEY and SMNVEV (reference sequence). CDR3 size: 14 residues.

V is TRBV2 and J is TRBJ1-1; D remains unclear. Per the germline V gene, CDR1 is SNHLY and CDR2 is FYNNEI. Trimming removed 7 bases at V and 2 bases at J, with 11 bases between. This CDR3 is built from 13 residues. As DNA, the CDR3 is TGTGCCAGCACCGAGGTCCCTAACACTGAAGCTTTCTTT. Its protein product is CASTEVPNTEAFF.

The chain uses TRBV7-3 and TRBJ1-1; 9 bases agree with TRBD1. Germline trimming cut 4 bases from V and 4 bases from J; bases unmatched to any gene: 4. Looked up from germline, CDR1 is SGHTA and CDR2 is FQGTGA. The CDR3 sequence is 14 residues long. The CDR3: CASSSMDRGTEAFF. The DNA of the CDR3 is TGTGCCAGCAGCTCCATGGACAGGGGCACTGAAGCTTTCTTT.

The chain joins TRBV5-6 to TRBJ2-1; a possible D gene is TRBD2 (5 bases). This CDR3 spans 11 amino acids. Germline V gene sequence: CDR1 SGHDT, CDR2 YYEEEE. V was trimmed by 2 bases and J by 10 bases, leaving 7 bases between them. CDR3 DNA sequence: TGTGCCAGCAGCTTACTAGGGGAGCAGTTCTTC. It specifies CASSLLGEQFF. Together with reference TRBV5-6 and TRBJ2-1, the CDR3 gives the full variable domain: DAGVTQSPTHLIKTRGQQVTLRCSPKSGHDTVSWYQQALGQGPQFIFQYYEEEERQRGNFPDRFSGHQFPNYSSELNVNALLLGDSALYLCASSLLGEQFFGPGTRLTVL.

The rearrangement joins TRBV7-2 to TRBJ1-2; 7 bases match TRBD1. Trimming removed 5 bases from V and 4 bases from J; junction bases left unmatched: 7. Germline V lookup: CDR1 SGHTA, CDR2 FQGNSA. The CDR3 runs to 14 residues. The CDR3 is CASSPRQGGYGYTF. CDR3 coding DNA: TGTGCCAGCAGCCCGCGACAGGGAGGCTATGGCTACACCTTC.

The chain joins TRBV6-1 to TRBJ1-5; 9 bases align to TRBD1. Germline CDR1 and CDR2: MNHNS and SASEGT. CDR3 length equals 13 residues. V lost 4 bases and J lost 6; bases outside the gene matches: 1. CDR3 nucleotides: TGTGCCAGCAGTGCGGACAGGGGTCAGCCCCAGCATTTT. Translation: CASSADRGQPQHF.

Turning to this clone: Compared with germline, one end of the junction differs, possibly owing to a read error. J is TRBJ1-5 and V is TRBV7-7; maybe TRBD1 (5 bases). Germline V CDR1 and CDR2: SSHAT, FNYEAQ (reference sequence). The CDR3 has 14 residues. The CDR3 DNA reads as TGTGCTAGCAGATACCAGGGTAGGGATCAGCCCCAGCATTTT. Translated, it gives CASRYQGRDQPQHF.

The chain combines TRBV7-2 with TRBJ1-2; no clear D gene. Germline-derived CDR1 and CDR2 are SGHTA and FQGNSA. Trimming left V 0 bases short and J 4 bases short, with 9 bases between. CDR3 length equals 14 residues. The CDR3 region is CASSLAEPSYGYTF. CDR3 coding DNA: TGTGCCAGCAGCTTAGCTGAGCCGAGCTATGGCTACACCTTC.

V and J are TRBV19 and TRBJ1-4; TRBD1 is a possible D gene (5 bases). There are 15 residues in the CDR3. Per germline, CDR1 LNHDA and CDR2 SQIVND (reference sequence). V was clipped by 5 bases and J by 5 bases, with 15 bases between them. The CDR3 DNA is TGTGCCAGTAGTTACAGGTCAACCACGAATGAAAAACTGTTTTTT. Translation gives CASSYRSTTNEKLFF.

In nucleotides, the CDR3 is TGTGCCAGCAGCCAAGACCCGACAGGGGCGGTGACCCAGTACTTC. Its protein is CASSQDPTGAVTQYF. V usage is TRBV4-2 and J usage is TRBJ2-5; 8 nucleotides align to TRBD1. CDR1 is LGHNA, CDR2 YNFKEQ, per germline. The length of the CDR3 is 15 residues. Trimming at V came to 0 bases and at J to 7 bases, leaving 7 bases not matched to a gene.

Only a few counts were recorded for this clone. This sequence joins TRBV7-9 and TRBJ1-1; TRBD1 is a possible D gene (5 bases). The V gene's germline CDR1 is SEHNR and CDR2 FQNEAQ (reference sequence). With 5 bases removed from V and 11 bases from J, the gap between germline ends came to 18 bases. The CDR3 is made up of 13 amino acids. The CDR3 is CASSPGGPGAAFF. Written as DNA, the CDR3 is TGTGCCAGCAGCCCAGGTGGGCCTGGGGCCGCTTTCTTT.